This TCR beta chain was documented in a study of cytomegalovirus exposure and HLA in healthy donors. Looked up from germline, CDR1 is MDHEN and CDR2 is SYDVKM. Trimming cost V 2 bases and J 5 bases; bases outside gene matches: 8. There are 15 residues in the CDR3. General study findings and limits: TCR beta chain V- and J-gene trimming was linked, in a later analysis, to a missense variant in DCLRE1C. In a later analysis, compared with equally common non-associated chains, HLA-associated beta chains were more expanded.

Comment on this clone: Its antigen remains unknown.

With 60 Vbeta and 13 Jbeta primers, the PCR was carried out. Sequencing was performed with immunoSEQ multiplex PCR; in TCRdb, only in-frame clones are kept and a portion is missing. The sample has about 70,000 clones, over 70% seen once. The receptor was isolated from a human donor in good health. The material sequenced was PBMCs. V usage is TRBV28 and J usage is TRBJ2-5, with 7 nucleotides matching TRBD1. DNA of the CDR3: TGTGCCAGCAGTTTAAACAGGGGCGTAGGGGAGACCCAGTACTTC. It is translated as CASSLNRGVGETQYF.